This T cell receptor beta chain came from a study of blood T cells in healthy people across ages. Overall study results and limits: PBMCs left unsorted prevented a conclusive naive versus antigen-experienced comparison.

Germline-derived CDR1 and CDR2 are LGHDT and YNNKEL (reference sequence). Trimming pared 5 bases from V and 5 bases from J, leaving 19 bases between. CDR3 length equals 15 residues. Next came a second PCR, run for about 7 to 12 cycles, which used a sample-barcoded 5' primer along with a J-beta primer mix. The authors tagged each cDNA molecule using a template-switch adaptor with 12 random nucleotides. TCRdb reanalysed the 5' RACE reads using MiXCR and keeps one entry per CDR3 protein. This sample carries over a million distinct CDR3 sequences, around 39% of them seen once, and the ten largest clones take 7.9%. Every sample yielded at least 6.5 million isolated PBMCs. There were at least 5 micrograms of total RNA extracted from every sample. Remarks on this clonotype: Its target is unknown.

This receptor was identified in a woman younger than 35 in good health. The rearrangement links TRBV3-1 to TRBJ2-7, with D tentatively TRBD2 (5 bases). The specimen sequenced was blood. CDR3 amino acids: CASSSNVGVRNEQYF. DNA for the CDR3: TGTGCCAGCAGCTCCAATGTGGGAGTCCGGAACGAGCAGTACTTC.